This TCR beta chain was identified during a study of T cell repertoires in ileal Crohn's disease. Study overall: Median disease duration was roughly 8.5 years; 35% smoked at surgery.

Included were adult ileal or ileocolonic Crohn's patients indicated for ileocolonic resection. This CDR3 contains 13 residues. The V and J ends lost 4 bases and 3 bases respectively, with 9 bases between them. CDR1 is MNHNS and CDR2 is SASEGT in the germline V gene. TCRdb's copy holds only in-frame clones and misses some; the assay was immunoSEQ multiplex PCR. The sample lists roughly 18,000 clones, 70% to 90% seen once, with 9% to 12% in the top ten. The rearrangement joins TRBV6-1 to TRBJ1-1; no clear D. The sample comprised ileal tissue. This TCR came from an adult with Crohn's disease. Here the CDR3 reads CASSGVRDTEAFF. The DNA of the CDR3 is TGTGCCAGCAGTGGGGTCCGGGACACTGAAGCTTTCTTT.